These 5 T cell receptor beta chains share one sample of origin, sequenced in a study of OX40 agonist ivuxolimab in advanced cancers. Sequenced by immunoSEQ multiplex PCR; TCRdb stores in-frame clones only, minus some. The data show approximately 40,000 clones, with approximately 85% seen just once and about 16% held by the top ten. The sample consisted of CD4+ or CD8+ T cells sorted from blood, taken in a trial of the OX40 agonist ivuxolimab. These receptors came from an adult with an advanced solid tumor such as melanoma, head and neck, liver or kidney cancer.

The rearrangement links TRBV9 to TRBJ2-2, with 11 bases matching TRBD2. This CDR3 contains 17 residues. The ends lost 3 bases at V and 4 bases at J; junction bases unmatched: 8. The germline V gene encodes CDR1 SGDLS and CDR2 YYNGEE. As DNA, the CDR3 is TGTGCCAGCAGCGCCCGGACTAGCGGGCACCTCACCGGGGAGCTGTTTTTT. This translates into CASSARTSGHLTGELFF.

The V and J genes are TRBV6-6 and TRBJ1-6, with 7 positions matching TRBD1. The CDR3 covers 15 residues. Germline V gives CDR1 MNHNY, CDR2 SVGAGI (reference sequence). Unmatched junction bases numbered 6, after V lost 5 bases and J lost 5 bases. CDR3 bases: TGTGCCAGCAGTCGGGGGGGGACAGATAATTCACCCCTCCACTTT. Amino acid sequence: CASSRGGTDNSPLHF.

This clone was counted a few times. The chain joins TRBV5-1 to TRBJ1-4, with D possibly being TRBD1 (5 bases). The V gene's germline CDR1 is SGHRS and CDR2 YFSETQ. The germline V and J ends were trimmed by 6 bases and 2 bases, with 14 bases remaining between them. This CDR3 is built from 15 residues. The CDR3 region is CASTTGTVTNEKLFF. The CDR3 DNA follows: TGCGCCAGCACTACAGGAACTGTGACTAATGAAAAACTGTTTTTT.

The chain recombines TRBV13 with TRBJ1-2; TRBD1 matches at 8 bases. Germline lookup yields CDR1 PRHDT and CDR2 FYEKMQ (reference sequence). V shed 1 base and J 6 bases; nucleotides not matched to a gene: 7. The CDR3 spans 15 residues. The CDR3 DNA sequence: TGTGCCAGCAGCTTAGTTTCGGACAGGGCCCATGGCTACACCTTC. As protein: CASSLVSDRAHGYTF.

The chain links TRBV7-9 to TRBJ1-2, with D tentatively TRBD1 (5 bases). Trimming removed 11 bases from V and 2 bases from J, with 12 bases in between. Germline CDR1 and CDR2: SEHNR and FQNEAQ (reference sequence). The CDR3 is made up of 12 amino acids. The CDR3 DNA reads as TGTGCCTACAGGACACAAAACTATGGCTACACCTTC. This codes for CAYRTQNYGYTF.